This T cell receptor (beta chain) was profiled in a study of long-term antiretroviral therapy in people with HIV. This CDR3 has 16 amino acids. Looked up from germline, CDR1 is SGHVS and CDR2 is FNYEAQ. The ends were cut back, 3 bases at V and 6 bases at J, with 17 bases in the middle. Study conclusions and caveats: Diversity measured after ART increased yet remained under transplant donor controls. Clonal expansions arising prior to ART prevailed in the repertoire at every time point.

As for this clone: Its target is not known.

A v3.0 immunoSEQ assay was performed at survey level. Generated by immunoSEQ multiplex PCR, the TCRdb table keeps only in-frame clones and is missing some. Counted here are 20,000 to 30,000 clones, roughly 88% occurring once; the ten biggest clones make up about 2.4%. The clonotype originates from a man in his forties or fifties with HIV. This chain connects TRBV7-6 to TRBJ2-2; D tentatively fits TRBD1 or TRBD2 (7 bases each). The sequenced sample was unsorted PBMCs, obtained 3 years after starting antiretroviral therapy. The chain's CDR3 is CASSLREGASPGELFF. The CDR3 bases are TGTGCCAGCAGCTTGAGGGAGGGGGCGAGTCCCGGGGAGCTGTTTTTT. The full variable domain, completed using reference TRBV7-6 and TRBJ2-2, is GAGVSQSPRYKVTKRGQDVALRCDPISGHVSLYWYRQALGQGPEFLTYFNYEAQQDKSGLPNDRFSAERPEGSISTLTIQRTEQRDSAMYRCASSLREGASPGELFFGEGSRLTVL.